The 30 T cell receptor beta chains below all came from one sample that was sequenced in a study of T cells after yellow fever vaccination. TCRdb re-called the 5' RACE reads through MiXCR, storing one row per CDR3 protein. This table has about 63,000 distinct CDR3 sequences, 6.5% to 8% appearing once. This specimen was CD8+ T cells sorted from PBMCs, taken 15 days after the yellow fever booster vaccination. All receptors derive from a man aged 30 to 39 who received the YFV17D yellow fever vaccine.

The V and J genes are TRBV18 and TRBJ2-1, with TRBD2 matching over 10 bases. Trimming cost V 4 bases and J 3 bases; bases outside gene matches: 9. CDR1 is KGHSH, CDR2 LQKENI, per germline. This CDR3 comprises 17 residues. CDR3: CASSQPGLAPGYNEQFF. DNA for the CDR3: TGTGCCAGCTCACAACCGGGACTAGCGCCAGGCTACAATGAGCAGTTCTTC.

For this clonotype: A much larger clone lies one base from this, so it may be a read error. This chain connects TRBV28 to TRBJ2-7; maybe TRBD1 (6 bases). CDR3 length: 13 amino acids. Trimming removed 5 bases at V and 5 bases at J, with 13 bases between. The germline gives CDR1 MDHEN, CDR2 SYDVKM. This chain's CDR3 is CASSVQGINEQYF. CDR3 DNA: TGTGCCAGCAGTGTTCAGGGGATCAACGAGCAGTACTTC.

This clonotype was detected ten times or more. This sequence joins TRBV7-9 and TRBJ2-7; TRBD2 agrees at 7 bases. The CDR3 is 15 amino acids. Germline V gene lookup returns CDR1 SEHNR and CDR2 FQNEAQ (reference sequence). V gave up 5 bases and J gave up 5 bases; unmatched junction bases: 12. CDR3: CASSPPRASGHEQYF. In DNA form, the CDR3 reads TGTGCCAGCAGCCCTCCCCGGGCTAGCGGTCACGAGCAGTACTTC.

The V gene is TRBV3-1, the J gene TRBJ2-2; the D is unclear. This CDR3 comprises 15 residues. The germline V gene has CDR1 LGHDT and CDR2 YNNKEL (reference sequence). The ends were cut back, 0 bases at V and 0 bases at J, with 5 bases in the middle. CDR3 region: CASSQDKANTGELFF. CDR3 sequence (DNA): TGTGCCAGCAGCCAAGATAAAGCGAACACCGGGGAGCTGTTTTTT.

The chain is built from TRBV12-3 or TRBV12-4 and TRBJ2-2; possible D gene TRBD1, 5 bases. The germline V and J ends were trimmed by 5 bases and 5 bases, with 15 bases remaining between them. The CDR3 contains 15 residues. The CDR3 sequence: CASSLGHLGTGELFF. DNA of the CDR3: TGTGCCAGCAGTCTAGGACATCTCGGGACCGGGGAGCTGTTTTTT.

The sample holds many counts of this clonotype. The chain uses TRBV15 and TRBJ2-1; 7 nucleotides agree with TRBD2. Trimming took 6 bases from V and 0 from J; bases not matched to a gene: 14. Germline CDR1 reads LNHNV; CDR2 reads YYDKDF (reference sequence). The CDR3 is made up of 18 amino acids. The CDR3 protein is CATSPPLAVPSSYNEQFF. The CDR3, as DNA: TGTGCCACCAGTCCCCCCCTAGCGGTCCCGAGCTCCTACAATGAGCAGTTCTTC.

Many counts were recorded for this clonotype. This chain joins TRBV4-3 and TRBJ2-6; no reliable D call. The CDR3 sequence is 16 residues long. The V end was cut by 0 bases, the J end by 4 bases, with 10 bases between. CDR1 is LGHNA and CDR2 is YSLEER in the germline V gene. The CDR3 nucleotides read TGCGCCAGCAGCCAAGATATCGGCGCCGGGGCCAACGTCCTGACTTTC. Protein sequence: CASSQDIGAGANVLTF.

This clonotype turned up a few times. The V and J genes are TRBV7-9 and TRBJ2-2, with D maybe TRBD2 (5 bases). V lost 1 base, J lost 5 bases, and 11 bases lay in between. The CDR3 has 15 amino acids. The germline CDR1 and CDR2 sequences are SEHNR and FQNEAQ (reference sequence). The CDR3 region is CASSLVGGSTGELFF. The DNA of the CDR3 is TGTGCCAGCAGCTTAGTCGGTGGGAGTACCGGGGAGCTGTTTTTT.

Turning to this clonotype: Possible read error: a much larger clone is one base away. The chain joins TRBV29-1 to TRBJ2-5, with D perhaps matching TRBD2 (5 bases). Trimming took off 5 bases at V and 8 bases at J, with 15 bases between the two ends. The CDR3 is 12 residues long. Germline V CDR1 and CDR2: SQVTM, ANQGSEA. DNA for the CDR3: TGCAGCGTTCGGGATTACCATGTTACCCAGTACTTC. It yields the protein CSVRDYHVTQYF. Full variable domain (missing parts from reference TRBV29-1 and TRBJ2-5): SAVISQKPSRDICQRGTSLTIQCQVDSQVTMMFWYRQQPGQSLTLIATANQGSEATYESGFVIDKFPISRPNLTFSTLTVSNMSPEDSSIYLCSVRDYHVTQYFGPGTRLLVL.

This clonotype was picked up many times. The rearrangement uses TRBV20-1 and TRBJ1-1; no clear D. The V and J ends lost 3 bases and 10 bases respectively, with 9 bases between them. The CDR3 is 10 amino acids. The germline V gene encodes CDR1 DFQATT and CDR2 SNEGSKA (reference sequence). CDR3 protein: CSASNPGAFF. The CDR3 DNA reads TGCAGTGCTAGTAATCCAGGAGCTTTCTTT.

This clonotype appeared a few times. The V and J genes are TRBV5-1 and TRBJ2-7; possibly TRBD2 for D (6 bases). Deletions cut 4 bases from V and 2 bases from J, with 16 bases between. The CDR3 is 15 residues long. Germline V gene lookup returns CDR1 SGHRS and CDR2 YFSETQ. CDR3 region: CASSLGQGGTYEQYF. CDR3 nucleotides: TGCGCCAGCAGCCTCGGGCAGGGAGGAACCTACGAGCAGTACTTC.

This clonotype was counted ten times or more. The V and J genes are TRBV30 and TRBJ2-5, with 7 bases fitting TRBD1. This CDR3 is 15 amino acids long. The J segment lost 3 bases and the V segment lost 4 bases, leaving 11 bases of the junction unmatched. Germline loops: CDR1 GTSNPN, CDR2 SVGIG (reference sequence). The CDR3 DNA sequence: TGTGCCTGGATCCGACCTGGCAGGGGGAAAGAGACCCAGTACTTC. Its translation is CAWIRPGRGKETQYF.

This clonotype was detected many times. V gene TRBV15 combines with J gene TRBJ2-7; D is perhaps TRBD1 (5 bases). The CDR3 runs to 15 residues. Germline lookup yields CDR1 LNHNV and CDR2 YYDKDF (reference sequence). The V gene lost 5 bases and the J gene lost 0 bases, with 14 bases spanning the gap. The CDR3 DNA reads as TGTGCCACCAGCTACCCTGGGCAGGGCTCCTACGAGCAGTACTTC. Translating gives CATSYPGQGSYEQYF.

V usage is TRBV6-2 or TRBV6-3 and J usage is TRBJ1-5; 7 nucleotides match TRBD1. V trimming: 5 bases; J trimming: 0 bases; junction bases outside the gene matches: 19. The CDR3 is made up of 20 amino acids. From germline, CDR1 is MNHEY and CDR2 SVGEGT. CDR3 residues: CASSLFSPGQTPYSNQPQHF. CDR3 in DNA: TGTGCCAGCAGTCTCTTTTCCCCGGGACAGACACCTTATAGCAATCAGCCCCAGCATTTT.

The sample holds a few counts of this clonotype. This chain connects TRBV14 to TRBJ2-1, with 8 bases that match TRBD2. This CDR3 has 15 amino acids. V was pared by 8 bases and J by 4 bases, with 10 bases of the junction left unmatched. From germline, CDR1 is SGHDN and CDR2 FVKESK. DNA for the CDR3: TGTGCCAGCGACGGGGGGGGGGACCCTTACAATGAGCAGTTCTTC. Residues: CASDGGGDPYNEQFF.

This clonotype was picked up many times. This chain links TRBV25-1 with TRBJ1-2; TRBD1 might be the D (6 bases). V lost 1 base and J 8 bases, leaving 17 bases between the germline ends. Germline V CDR1 and CDR2: MGHDK, SYGVNS. The CDR3 runs 15 residues. CDR3 in DNA: TGTGCCAGCAGTGAATGGCGGGACACCCCCGTGGGCTACACCTTC. This encodes CASSEWRDTPVGYTF.

This clonotype was detected ten times or more. This sequence joins TRBV28 and TRBJ2-7; D remains ambiguous. V dropped 6 bases and J dropped 3 bases, with 15 bases sitting between them. The CDR3 spans 14 residues. The germline CDR1 and CDR2 sequences are MDHEN and SYDVKM. Here the CDR3 DNA reads TGTGCCAGCAGCCATCCCGACACTATCTACGAGCAGTACTTC. It yields the protein CASSHPDTIYEQYF.

This clonotype occurred many times. This chain joins TRBV4-3 and TRBJ2-1; 14 nucleotides align to TRBD2. Germline CDR1 reads LGHNA; CDR2 reads YSLEER. V lost 3 bases, J lost 3 bases, and 4 bases stayed unmatched. The CDR3 is 17 residues long. The CDR3 is CASSQTGLAGGYNEQFF. Written as DNA, the CDR3 is TGCGCCAGCAGCCAGACTGGACTAGCGGGAGGCTACAATGAGCAGTTCTTC.

In its sample, this clonotype was seen once. A much bigger clone sits one base away, suggesting this may be a read error. The V gene is TRBV9, the J gene TRBJ2-7, with D perhaps given as TRBD1 or TRBD2 (5 bases each). V dropped 3 bases and J dropped 6 bases, with 13 bases sitting between them. CDR3 length: 13 amino acids. Germline V gene lookup returns CDR1 SGDLS and CDR2 YYNGEE. The CDR3 reads CASSDRDDLEQYF. CDR3 in DNA: TGTGCCAGCAGCGACCGGGACGACCTCGAGCAGTACTTC.

This clonotype was seen ten or more times. The chain recombines TRBV5-1 with TRBJ2-7, with 10 bases lining up with TRBD2. The CDR3 is 14 residues long. V dropped 3 bases and J dropped 5; count of bases not matched to a gene: 5. Germline V lookup: CDR1 SGHRS, CDR2 YFSETQ. The CDR3 region is CASSYSGRADEQYF. DNA of the CDR3: TGCGCCAGCAGCTACAGCGGGAGGGCAGACGAGCAGTACTTC.

The genes are TRBV3-1 and TRBJ2-2, with 14 bases lining up with TRBD2. After removal of 11 bases from V and 0 bases from J, the junction contained 11 bases not matched to a gene. Per germline, CDR1 LGHDT and CDR2 YNNKEL (reference sequence). The CDR3 extends over 18 amino acids. CDR3 residues: CACTQGLAGGPNTGELFF. The CDR3 region has the DNA TGTGCCTGCACCCAAGGACTAGCGGGAGGCCCGAACACCGGGGAGCTGTTTTTT. Combining the CDR3 with reference TRBV3-1 and TRBJ2-2 gives the whole variable domain DTAVSQTPKYLVTQMGNDKSIKCEQNLGHDTMYWYKQDSKKFLKIMFSYNNKELIINETVPNRFSPKSPDKAHLNLHINSLELGDSAVYFCACTQGLAGGPNTGELFFGEGSRLTVL.

This clonotype was recorded many times. The genes are TRBV12-3 or TRBV12-4 and TRBJ2-2; 11 bases are shared with TRBD1. There are 13 residues in the CDR3. Unmatched junction bases numbered 1, after V lost 8 bases and J lost 5 bases. The DNA of the CDR3 is TGTGCCAGCGGGACAGGGGGAACCGGGGAGCTGTTTTTT. Its translation: CASGTGGTGELFF.

The sample holds many counts of this clonotype. The rearrangement joins TRBV30 to TRBJ2-1; D not certain. The CDR3 contains 11 residues. Germline V gene lookup returns CDR1 GTSNPN and CDR2 SVGIG (reference sequence). V was cut by 2 bases and J by 8 bases, with 7 bases left in between. The CDR3 sequence: CAWSPSHEQFF. For the CDR3, the DNA is TGTGCCTGGAGTCCATCCCATGAGCAGTTCTTC.

This clonotype was observed at least ten times. The chain carries TRBV7-8 and TRBJ2-5; maybe TRBD1 (5 bases). Germline V lookup: CDR1 SGHVS, CDR2 FQNEAQ. The V end was cut by 5 bases, the J end by 5 bases, with 18 bases between. This CDR3 has 15 residues. The CDR3 DNA reads as TGTGCCAGCAGCGGGCGACCAAGGGCAGGGGAGACCCAGTACTTC. It codes for CASSGRPRAGETQYF.

The rearrangement uses TRBV20-1 and TRBJ2-7, with D perhaps TRBD2 (6 bases). The CDR3 has 12 amino acids. Trimming pared 5 bases from V and 3 bases from J, leaving 11 bases between. Germline V CDR1 and CDR2: DFQATT, SNEGSKA (reference sequence). In nucleotides, the CDR3 is TGCAGTGCTCGACAGACTAGCTACGAGCAGTACTTC. Residues: CSARQTSYEQYF.

At least ten counts were recorded for this clonotype. The chain couples TRBV21-1 to TRBJ1-4; the table gives TRBD1 as D, unverified against the DNA. TRBV21-1 is an annotated pseudogene. The CDR3 loop spans 19 amino acids. The CDR3 region has the DNA TGTGCCAGCACAGGACGGGGGCAGGAAGTTAGTACAACTAATGAAAAACTGTTTTTT. Encoded protein: CASTGRGQEVSTTNEKLFF.

V and J are TRBV6-5 and TRBJ1-6; D not certain. CDR1 is MNHEY and CDR2 is SVGAGI in the germline V gene. V lost 2 bases to trimming and J lost 7 bases, with 12 bases between them. The CDR3 covers 15 residues. The CDR3 sequence is CASSYGRAANSPLHF. CDR3 DNA: TGTGCCAGCAGTTACGGGCGGGCAGCCAATTCACCCCTCCACTTT.

The table lists this clonotype with many counts. The chain recombines TRBV20-1 with TRBJ2-5; D unresolved. The CDR3 is 13 residues long. Germline CDR1 reads DFQATT; CDR2 reads SNEGSKA (reference sequence). V lost 3 bases to trimming and J lost 0 bases, with 8 bases between them. CDR3 loop: CSARRPNQETQYF. The CDR3 DNA reads as TGCAGTGCTAGGAGGCCCAACCAAGAGACCCAGTACTTC.

This clonotype was counted many times. This sequence joins TRBV3-1 and TRBJ2-5; D might be TRBD1 (6 bases). Deletions cut 4 bases from V and 4 bases from J, with 16 bases between. Germline V gene data show CDR1 as LGHDT and CDR2 as YNNKEL (reference sequence). The CDR3 contains 15 residues. In nucleotides, the CDR3 is TGTGCCAGCAGCCGCAAGGGGGAGCGCGGAGAGACCCAGTACTTC. Translated, it gives CASSRKGERGETQYF.

There are many counts of this clonotype. This sequence joins TRBV9 and TRBJ2-3; the match to TRBD2 covers 8 bases. The junction had 8 bases not matched to a gene; V was cut back by 3 bases and J by 2 bases. Germline V gives CDR1 SGDLS, CDR2 YYNGEE. This CDR3 region has 16 residues. The CDR3 DNA reads as TGTGCCAGCAGCGGAGAGATAGCGGGGTACACAGATACGCAGTATTTT. Amino acid sequence: CASSGEIAGYTDTQYF.